One sample yielded the 5 T cell receptor beta chains listed below, sequenced in a study of OX40 agonist ivuxolimab in advanced cancers. Assay: immunoSEQ multiplex PCR; the TCRdb copy retains only in-frame clones and omits some. The sample records around 67,000 clones, 65% to 90% being singletons. Source: CD4+ or CD8+ T cells sorted from blood, taken in a trial of the OX40 agonist ivuxolimab. The receptors were sampled from an adult with an advanced solid tumor such as melanoma, head and neck, liver or kidney cancer.

The J gene is TRBJ2-6, the V gene TRBV7-2; D uncertain. The CDR3 has 13 residues. Germline V gene lookup returns CDR1 SGHTA and CDR2 FQGNSA. Between the trimmed V and J ends, which lost 6 bases and 2 bases, there was a span of 5 bases. CDR3 DNA: TGTGCCAGCAGTGACACTGGGGCCAACGTCCTGACTTTC. Translated: CASSDTGANVLTF.

This clone showed up just once. The rearrangement links TRBV7-6 to TRBJ2-5; TRBD2 matches at 11 bases. Per germline, CDR1 SGHVS and CDR2 FNYEAQ. V lost 5 bases, J lost 4 bases, and 3 bases stayed unmatched. CDR3 length: 14 residues. CDR3 residues: CASSPLAGVETQYF. DNA of the CDR3: TGTGCCAGCAGCCCACTAGCGGGGGTAGAGACCCAGTACTTC.

This sequence joins TRBV4-1 and TRBJ1-6; D perhaps matches TRBD1 (5 bases). This CDR3 has 16 amino acids. The V and J ends lost 0 bases and 10 bases respectively, with 16 bases between them. CDR1 is MGHRA and CDR2 is YSYEKL in the germline V gene. The CDR3 is CASSQDQGARQSPLHF. The CDR3 DNA sequence: TGCGCCAGCAGCCAAGATCAAGGGGCGCGTCAGTCACCCCTCCACTTT.

The chain combines TRBV19 with TRBJ2-7; weak D call: TRBD1 (5 bases). V shed 5 bases and J shed 5 bases, with 16 bases lying between them. This CDR3 spans 14 amino acids. Germline CDR1 and CDR2: LNHDA and SQIVND (reference sequence). The CDR3 sequence is CASSLRDGAHEQYF. CDR3 sequence (DNA): TGTGCCAGTAGTTTGCGAGATGGGGCCCACGAGCAGTACTTC.

The chain has TRBV10-1 and TRBJ1-1; tentatively, D is TRBD1 (6 bases). V was pared by 3 bases and J by 6 bases, with 11 bases between. The CDR3 has 13 amino acids. Germline V gene sequence: CDR1 WNHNN, CDR2 SYGVQD (reference sequence). As DNA, the CDR3 is TGCGCCAGCAGTGAAAGGGGGGGGGCTGAAGCTTTCTTT. It yields the protein CASSERGGAEAFF.